This T cell receptor beta chain was retrieved from a study of PD-1 blockade in mismatch repair-deficient tumors. Study overall: All were previously treated, progressing patients with some twelve mismatch repair-deficient cancer types. General study results and limits: Tumor-resident clones, often undetectable pretreatment in blood, expanded then contracted after pembrolizumab.

Time point denoted: 10-day in vitro stimulation with candidate neoantigen peptide 6. PCR or immunohistochemistry showed mismatch repair deficiency in every enrolled patient. Cells were stimulated 10 days with each of about 7 ELISpot-reactive neoantigens. The germline V gene has CDR1 SGHKS and CDR2 YYEKEE (reference sequence). Trimming removed 0 bases from V and 2 bases from J, with 6 bases in between. The CDR3 spans 13 residues. This clone has only a few counts. The antigen remains unidentified. Other DNA sequences in this specimen translate into the identical CDR3. Produced via immunoSEQ multiplex PCR; TCRdb's table is partial and in-frame only. The sample has roughly 15,000 clones, about 85% seen once.

This chain joins TRBV5-5 and TRBJ2-7; no reliable D call. This sample comprised cells cultured in vitro, obtained from a patient treated with pembrolizumab. The sequence came from an adult with mismatch repair-deficient cancer. CDR3 DNA sequence: TGTGCCAGCAGCTTGGGAGGTACCTACGAGCAGTACTTC. Amino acids: CASSLGGTYEQYF.